This TCR beta chain was captured by sequencing in a study of OX40 agonist ivuxolimab in advanced cancers. For the study at large: Patient treatment consisted of intravenous ivuxolimab administration every 2 weeks at 0.01 to 10 mg/kg. The study's findings and limits: Low clonal expansion, among the lowest seen, marked partial responders at 0.1-3.0 mg/kg. The average count of expanded clones was higher among CD8+ T cells than among CD4+.

The J segment lost 8 bases and the V segment lost 8 bases, leaving 11 bases of the junction unmatched. CDR3 size: 14 residues. Germline loops: CDR1 MDHEN, CDR2 SYDVKM. On this clone: The antigen is undetermined.

TCRdb keeps only in-frame clones here, not all; method: immunoSEQ multiplex PCR. The data contain about 53,000 clones, around 75% of them singletons. Autoimmune disease history or systemic immunosuppression excluded patients. Sequences were derived from CD4+ or CD8+ T cells sorted from blood, sampled in a trial of the OX40 agonist ivuxolimab. The receptor's source is an adult with an advanced solid tumor such as melanoma, head and neck, liver or kidney cancer. The chain combines TRBV28 with TRBJ1-2; 10 bases fit TRBD1. For the CDR3, the DNA is TGTGCCAGCGGATCGGGACAGGGGTCGGAGGGCTACACCTTC. Translation: CASGSGQGSEGYTF.